What follows describes a single T cell receptor (beta chain). The data belong to a study of OX40 agonist ivuxolimab in advanced cancers. Germline values: CDR1 MNHNY, CDR2 SVGAGI (reference sequence). The V gene end was trimmed by 8 bases and the J gene end by 5 bases; junction bases not matched to a gene: 11. The CDR3 has 14 amino acids. Sequencing used immunoSEQ multiplex PCR; TCRdb keeps in-frame clones, though not all of them. This table has 70,000 to 95,000 clones, around 80% appearing once. The TCR originated in an adult with an advanced solid tumor such as melanoma, head and neck, liver or kidney cancer. The chain has TRBV6-6 and TRBJ1-2; 7 bases match TRBD1. This material consisted of CD4+ or CD8+ T cells sorted from blood, taken in a trial of the OX40 agonist ivuxolimab. For the CDR3, the DNA is TGTGCCAGCTACCAAGCCGGGACAGTTTATGGCTACACCTTC. Amino acid sequence: CASYQAGTVYGYTF.